This section outlines one TCR beta chain sequence together with its context. This clone was picked up one time. Its antigen has not been determined. No much larger clone exists at a distance of one base, and base qualities are not known. The CDR3 goes from the cysteine to the phenylalanine over 15 residues. The retained sequence is limited to the CDR3, 45 bases, with the frame set at the first base. Looking up the germline V gene yields CDR1 MDHEN and CDR2 SYDVKM. The V end gives up 4 bases and the J end 3 bases, leaving 4 bases in the junction not matched to a gene. The sample comes from a study of cytomegalovirus exposure and HLA in healthy donors (dated by TCRdb to 2016 to 2017). General notes on the study: An earlier analysis of 587 of the donors reported approximately 290 Gb of sequence data and 120 million or so unique TCR beta sequences from 150 million to 200 million T cells. Roughly 300 gigabases of sequencing data and approximately 85 million unique TCR sequences were included in an early release covering under 650 HLA-typed donors. Of the 398 genotyped donors, 81% were placed in the genetic ancestry cluster associated with self-reported Caucasian donors. The study was designed to test whether signatures of past pathogen exposure could be identified by cataloging public T cell receptors. The T cell repertoires of 666 subjects were profiled by immunosequencing and related to cytomegalovirus serostatus. Along with the roughly 670-subject first cohort, a separate validation cohort of about 110 different subjects was used. The study combined high-throughput TCR immunosequencing, statistical association of individual TCRs with disease status, and machine learning to predict cytomegalovirus infection status. A later analysis re-analyzed previously published TCR beta repertoires from approximately 670 donors and added high-resolution HLA genotyping to study TCR occurrence patterns. In the later analysis, no new phenotypic data were used to find candidate immune exposures; instead, reliance was placed on TCR beta sequences and their occurrence across donors. To decide whether each TCR beta V gene segment behaved as functional or pseudogenic, an earlier analysis of some 580 of the donors relied on high-throughput TCR beta sequencing. Donor age, sex, ethnicity and CMV serostatus were collected together with the repertoire data. Genome-wide SNP genotypes for about 55% of the roughly 670 donors were used in a later genetic analysis, which treated that subset as a discovery cohort. Every repertoire in the discovery cohort had been generated on one and the same sequencing platform. Both class I and class II loci were covered by HLA typing, at four-digit resolution. The number of donors typed differed by locus, with about 629-640 for A, B, C, DRB1 and DQB1, roughly 550 for DQA1, 606 for DPA1, and about 450 for DPB1. Because of strong linkage in the cohort, four to six DR-DQ haplotypes were treated as single units for association and clustering. Among about 360 genotyped donors of the cohort, an average of around 240,000 unique TCR beta nucleotide sequences were sequenced per donor, 15% to 20% of them non-productive. What the research found in general, with its limitations: A later genetic analysis associated a missense DCLRE1C variant with V-gene and J-gene trimming of TCR beta chains, and an independent cohort replicated the association. Correlated functional status among segregating V segments might reflect linkage disequilibrium, but an unknown experimental factor could not be ruled out. This cohort had only TCR beta chains sequenced, and the lack of alpha or paired-chain data limited which features could be detected. According to a later analysis, parvovirus B19, influenza, CMV and Epstein-Barr virus appeared linked to several top co-occurrence clusters. According to a later genetic analysis, donors in an Asian-associated ancestry cluster had fewer N-insertions in productive TCRs than the roughly 660-donor mean. According to a later analysis, TCR association rates differed among HLA loci, with DRB1 alleles showing the most associated TCRs and HLA-C alleles showing the fewest. The presence/absence analyses assumed that sequencing depth was roughly uniform across donors, and that assumption may not be true. A cluster of highly shared sequence variants was judged likely to be a technical artifact of the sequencing pipeline. A later analysis found that most CMV-associated TCR beta chains appeared HLA-restricted, with HLA associations seemingly driven largely by CMV exposure. The earlier analysis of 587 of the donors excluded some 16 rarely observed V segments, including chromosome 9 orphons, because counts were too low. The classifier was reported to diagnose cytomegalovirus status with high specificity and sensitivity in both the original cohort and the validation cohort. Because HLA typing was unavailable for some donors at each locus, only the typed subset was used in association tests. In a later analysis, HLA-associated TCR beta chains showed more clonal expansion and lower generation probabilities than non-associated chains that were equally common. Immune exposure information for the cohort was limited to CMV serostatus. The 87-base-pair reads could not distinguish some IMGT-functional V segments, including TRBV6-2 and TRBV6-3, so those segments were excluded. In an earlier analysis of 587 of the donors, most TCR beta V segments appeared in productive rearrangements about 87% or about 30% of the time, broadly matching IMGT annotations. In vitro tests confirmed that a few of the cytomegalovirus-associated TCR beta chains recognize cytomegalovirus antigens. A further reported finding was that TCR beta sequences accurately predicted the HLA-A and HLA-B alleles for most subjects in the first cohort. The study listed 150 to 200 TCR beta chains as associated with cytomegalovirus. At a false discovery rate of 0.05, a later analysis linked around 15,000 TCR beta sequences to specific HLA alleles. Across donors, most TCR sequences were observed very rarely, whereas some public TCRs were present in many individuals. According to the authors, the approach could potentially be generalized to other disease states and immunological phenotypes. When HLA alleles, especially DR and DQ, strongly co-occurred, TCR associations were difficult to assign to individual alleles.

The library relied on the immunoSEQ multiplex PCR assay. The multiplex PCR relied on a mix of 60 forward primers for TCR Vbeta segments and 13 reverse primers for TCR Jbeta segments. A multiplex PCR assay on genomic DNA amplified the CDR3 region of rearranged TCR beta genes. Amplified TCR beta libraries were sequenced as 87-base-pair reads on the Illumina HiSeq System. In the original analysis: In a later analysis, tens of millions of unique TCR beta chains were counted across the 500 to 850 repertoires, and some 10 million of these chains were shared by at least two donors. To remove PCR and sequencing errors, raw reads were error-corrected and collapsed into unique sequences using a nearest-neighbor algorithm that merged closely related sequences. Alignment of CDR3 sequences to IMGT reference sequences was used to assign V, D and J gene segments. For a sequence to be retained, at least a six-nucleotide match to both a V gene segment and a J gene segment was required. Rearrangements were called productive when the CDR3 lacked stop codons and stayed in frame with V and J; all others were non-productive. Following IMGT convention, CDR3 was defined as the stretch from the second conserved V-encoded cysteine up to the conserved J-encoded phenylalanine. The earlier analysis of a few hundred of the donors excluded any sequence lacking an unambiguous match to a single V gene segment. In an earlier analysis of several hundred of the donors, V segments were called functional above 56.7% productive rearrangements and were called segregating when the between-donor standard deviation exceeded 5%. A statistical classification framework was developed to diagnose cytomegalovirus status using the catalog of TCR beta chain sequences. V and J gene assignment, in a later analysis, came from comparing TCR nucleotide sequences with IMGT/GENE-DB human TR gene sequences. The TCRdist pipeline was used in a later analysis to assign CDR3 sequences and most-parsimonious VDJ recombination scenarios. A later analysis defined each TCR beta chain by its CDR3 amino acid sequence plus V-gene family, and excluded reads lacking a unique V-gene family. To address suspected cross-contamination and a sequencing artifact, a later analysis removed 550 to 750 highly shared, low-generation-probability nucleotide sequences. In a later analysis, a clonal expansion index was calculated for each public chain from normalized within-repertoire ranks of inferred template counts. In a later analysis, generation probabilities were computed using a VDJ recombination model fitted to out-of-frame rearrangements, and the results were checked against IGoR. Hypergeometric tests were used in a later analysis to score TCR-TCR, TCR-HLA and TCR-CMV co-occurrence, with a repertoire-size bias correction applied to the TCR pairs. False discovery rates were estimated in a later analysis by permuting HLA or CMV assignments 20 times. In a later analysis, co-occurring TCRs were grouped using DBSCAN, with TCRdist sequence similarity added in when clustering inside HLA-allele-positive subsets. Repertoires with fewer than 30,000 or more than 120,000 public chains, plus five repertoires with anomalous nucleotide sharing, were excluded from co-occurrence clustering. TCRdb stores this immuneACCESS table with in-frame sequences only. Part of the clones is absent; in the studies checked, under half of the shortfall reflects unresolved V genes, and no reason is known for the rest. V and J calls and clone size come straight from that table; D and trimming were deduced from the DNA. The sample table lists roughly 180,000 clones, around 74% of them with a count of one. Around 2.5% of the sample comes from the top ten.

The cohort comprised some 680 healthy bone marrow donors. All cohort members were sampled while nominally healthy, although unrecorded immune exposures were likely present. The donor was CMV seronegative and belonged to the group of over 350 seronegative cohort members. A peripheral blood sample was provided by each donor, and peripheral blood mononuclear cells were used for TCR beta sequencing. The Qiagen DNeasy Blood Extraction Kit was used to extract genomic DNA from the blood cell samples. The sequencing input was PBMCs. This TCR was recovered from a female donor in good health and CMV-seronegative. The rearranged chain carries TRBV28 and TRBJ1-4; TRBD1 lines up with 8 middle nucleotides. For the CDR3, the sequence is CASSSGQGPNEKLFF. The DNA sequence is TGTGCCAGCAGTTCCGGACAGGGACCTAATGAAAAACTGTTTTTT.